This TCR beta chain was profiled in a study of blood T cell repertoires in COVID-19. Study summary: The samples span acute and convalescent COVID-19 from the United States, Italy and Spain. Sources were T cells, B-cell-depleted T cells, or PBMCs; the material itself was cDNA or gDNA.

Only in-frame clones appear in the TCRdb table, and some are missing; sequencing was by immunoSEQ multiplex PCR. The sample contains about 27,000 clones, around nine tenths of which appear only once. The V gene lost 6 bases and the J gene lost 0 bases, with 12 bases spanning the gap. Germline CDR1 and CDR2: LNHDA and SQIVND (reference sequence). The CDR3 is 15 amino acids. V is TRBV19 and J is TRBJ1-5; D is unresolved. Sequences were obtained from peripheral blood. The sequence was collected from a man aged 45-65 years with active COVID-19. This CDR3 reads CASRSRGYSNQPQHF. As DNA, the CDR3 is TGTGCCAGTAGGAGTCGGGGATATAGCAATCAGCCCCAGCATTTT.